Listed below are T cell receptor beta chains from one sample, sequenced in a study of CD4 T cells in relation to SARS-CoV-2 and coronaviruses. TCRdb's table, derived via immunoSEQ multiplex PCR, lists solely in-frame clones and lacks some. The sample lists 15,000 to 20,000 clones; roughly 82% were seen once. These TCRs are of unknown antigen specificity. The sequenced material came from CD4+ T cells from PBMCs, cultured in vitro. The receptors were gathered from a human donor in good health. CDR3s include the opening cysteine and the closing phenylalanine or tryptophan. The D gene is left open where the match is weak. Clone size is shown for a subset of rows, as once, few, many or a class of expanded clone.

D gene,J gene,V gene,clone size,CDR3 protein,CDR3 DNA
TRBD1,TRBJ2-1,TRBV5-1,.,CASSLGTGATHNEQFF,TGCGCCAGCAGCTTGGGGACAGGGGCCACCCACAATGAGCAGTTCTTC
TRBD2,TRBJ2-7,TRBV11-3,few,CASSLSSGGPYEQYF,TGTGCCAGCAGCTTATCTAGCGGGGGGCCATACGAGCAGTACTTC
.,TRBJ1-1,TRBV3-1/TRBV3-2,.,CASSQDGHFGEAFF,TGTGCCAGCAGCCAAGACGGGCATTTCGGTGAAGCTTTCTTT
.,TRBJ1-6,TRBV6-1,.,CASGRQDRSPLHF,TGTGCCAGCGGACGACAGGACCGTTCACCCCTCCACTTT
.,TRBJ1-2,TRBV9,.,CASSTGGLAADYGYTF,TGTGCCAGCAGCACAGGAGGTCTCGCGGCGGATTATGGCTACACCTTC
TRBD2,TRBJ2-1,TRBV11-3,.,CASSERTSGGEQFF,TGTGCCAGCAGCGAACGGACTAGCGGGGGCGAGCAGTTCTTC
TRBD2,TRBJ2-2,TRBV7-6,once,CASSPIGLAGATGELFF,TGTGCCAGCAGCCCAATAGGACTAGCGGGAGCCACCGGGGAGCTGTTTTTT
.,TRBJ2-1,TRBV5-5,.,CASSPIPETTLGVF,TGTGCCAGCAGCCCGATACCCGAGACTACTCTGGGGGTCTTC
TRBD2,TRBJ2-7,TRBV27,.,CASSLSAGRAYEQYF,TGTGCCAGCAGTTTATCGGCAGGGAGGGCCTACGAGCAGTACTTC
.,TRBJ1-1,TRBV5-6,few,CASSPPPPGDTEAFF,TGTGCCAGCAGCCCCCCCCCTCCGGGAGACACTGAAGCTTTCTTT
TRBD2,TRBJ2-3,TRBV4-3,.,CASSQDTRTSERTDTQYF,TGCGCCAGCAGCCAAGATACCCGGACTAGCGAACGCACAGATACGCAGTATTTT
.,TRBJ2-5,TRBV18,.,CASSPLETQYF,TGTGCCAGCTCACCACTTGAGACCCAGTACTTC
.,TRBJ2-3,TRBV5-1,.,CASSLSGRTFTDTQYF,TGCGCCAGCAGCCTGTCGGGCAGGACGTTTACAGATACGCAGTATTTT
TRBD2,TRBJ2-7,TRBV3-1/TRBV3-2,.,CASSRLAGLYEQYF,TGTGCCAGCAGTCGACTAGCGGGACTCTACGAGCAGTACTTC
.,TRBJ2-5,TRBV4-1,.,CASSREDLAQETQYF,TGCGCCAGCAGCCGAGAGGACTTGGCACAAGAGACCCAGTACTTC
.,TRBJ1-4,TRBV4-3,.,CASSQVRWGVRLFF,TGCGCCAGCAGCCAAGTGCGGTGGGGGGTCAGGCTGTTTTTT
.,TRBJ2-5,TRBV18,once,CASGAGLQETQYF,TGTGCCAGCGGGGCGGGACTCCAAGAGACCCAGTACTTC
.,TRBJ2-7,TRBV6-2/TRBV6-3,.,CASSPNYEQYF,TGTGCCAGCAGCCCGAACTACGAGCAGTACTTC
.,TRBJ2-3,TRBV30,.,CAWRVPRGGGRTDTQYF,TGTGCCTGGAGGGTCCCCCGAGGAGGGGGTAGAACAGATACGCAGTATTTT
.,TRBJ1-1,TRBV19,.,CASSMTVNTEAFF,TGTGCCAGTAGTATGACGGTGAACACTGAAGCTTTCTTT
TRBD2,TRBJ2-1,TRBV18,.,CASSPVSGGPSSSYNEQFF,TGTGCCAGCTCACCGGTCAGCGGGGGGCCCTCAAGCTCCTACAATGAGCAGTTCTTC
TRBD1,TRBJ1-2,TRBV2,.,CASSGLGQKIYGYTF,TGTGCCAGCAGTGGTCTGGGACAGAAGATCTATGGCTACACCTTC
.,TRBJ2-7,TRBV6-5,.,CASSSLTPAYEQYF,TGTGCCAGCAGTTCCCTCACACCAGCCTACGAGCAGTACTTC
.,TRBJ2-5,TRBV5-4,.,CASSHSLGGTGETQYF,TGTGCCAGCAGCCACAGTTTGGGGGGAACTGGTGAGACCCAGTACTTC
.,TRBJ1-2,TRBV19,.,CASSIASGRHYGYTF,TGTGCCAGTAGTATAGCCTCTGGACGGCACTATGGCTACACCTTC
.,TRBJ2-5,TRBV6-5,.,CASSRGDGGLETQYF,TGTGCCAGCAGTCGAGGGGATGGGGGCTTGGAGACCCAGTACTTC
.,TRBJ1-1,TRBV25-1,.,CASRRQVSLGDTEAFF,TGTGCCAGCAGGCGACAAGTAAGTCTGGGGGACACTGAAGCTTTCTTT
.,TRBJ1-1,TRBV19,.,CASIRGTEAFF,TGTGCCAGTATACGGGGTACTGAAGCTTTCTTT
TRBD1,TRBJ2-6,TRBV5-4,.,CASTDPTGTGLAGANVLTF,TGTGCCAGCACCGATCCCACCGGGACAGGGCTTGCTGGGGCCAACGTCCTGACTTTC